These 21 T cell receptor beta chains originate from one sample sequenced in a study of siplizumab effects on memory and regulatory T cells. Measured with immunoSEQ multiplex PCR; TCRdb has only the in-frame clones, and not every one. The sample consists of some 80,000 clones, 95% of them appearing once. The sample comprised CD8+ T cells sorted from blood. The receptors come from a human donor in good health.

The V gene is TRBV9, the J gene TRBJ2-3; the D gene is possibly TRBD2 (6 bases). V was shortened by 7 bases and J by 4 bases, with 19 bases between the two germline ends. The CDR3 extends over 15 amino acids. Germline V gives CDR1 SGDLS, CDR2 YYNGEE. The CDR3 here is CASRGTPTVPDTQYF. CDR3 in DNA: TGTGCCAGCCGTGGGACTCCTACCGTCCCAGATACGCAGTATTTT.

The table lists this clone with a count of one. The chain couples TRBV5-6 to TRBJ2-1, with 8 nucleotides matching TRBD2. The CDR3 has 14 residues. In germline, CDR1 is SGHDT, CDR2 YYEEEE. Unmatched junction bases numbered 9, after V lost 4 bases and J lost 9 bases. Here the CDR3 reads CASSPGLENFEQFF. The CDR3 coding sequence is TGTGCCAGCAGCCCGGGACTAGAGAATTTTGAGCAGTTCTTC.

The CDR3 coding sequence is TGTGCCAGCGGGACGGGAGCGGGCACCGGGGAGCTGTTTTTT. Its protein is CASGTGAGTGELFF. This chain joins TRBV4-2 and TRBJ2-2; D is possibly TRBD2 (6 bases). This CDR3 is built from 14 residues. Germline loops: CDR1 LGHNA, CDR2 YNFKEQ. V was shortened by 8 bases and J by 4 bases, with 14 bases between the two germline ends.

The rearrangement uses TRBV7-9 and TRBJ2-7; 10 bases map to TRBD1. The CDR3 contains 16 residues. CDR1 is SEHNR, CDR2 FQNEAQ, per germline (reference sequence). V shed 4 bases and J 4 bases; nucleotides not matched to a gene: 10. DNA for the CDR3: TGTGCCAGCAGCTCCCCCGGGACAGGGGAACAATACGAGCAGTACTTC. Its translation: CASSSPGTGEQYEQYF. Variable domain in full (rest from reference TRBV7-9 and TRBJ2-7): DTGVSQNPRHKITKRGQNVTFRCDPISEHNRLYWYRQTLGQGPEFLTYFQNEAQLEKSRLLSDRFSAERPKGSFSTLEIQRTEQGDSAMYLCASSSPGTGEQYEQYFGPGTRLTVT.

This clone was seen once. The CDR3 region is CSVEDGAQYF. The CDR3 nucleotides are TGCAGCGTTGAAGATGGGGCCCAGTACTTC. The chain has TRBV29-1 and TRBJ2-5; D uncertain. The germline CDR1 and CDR2 sequences are SQVTM and ANQGSEA. V was shortened by 0 bases and J by 9 bases, with 5 bases between the two germline ends. There are 10 residues in the CDR3. Looking up the rest from reference TRBV29-1 and TRBJ2-5 gives the full variable domain: SAVISQKPSRDICQRGTSLTIQCQVDSQVTMMFWYRQQPGQSLTLIATANQGSEATYESGFVIDKFPISRPNLTFSTLTVSNMSPEDSSIYLCSVEDGAQYFGPGTRLLVL.

V usage is TRBV27 and J usage is TRBJ2-3; D gene uncertain. V lost 1 base and J 3 bases, leaving 11 bases between the germline ends. Germline V CDR1 and CDR2: MNHEY, SMNVEV (reference sequence). This CDR3 region has 15 residues. The CDR3 DNA sequence: TGTGCCAGCAGTTTATTTCCCGGTGGTACAGATACGCAGTATTTT. It yields the protein CASSLFPGGTDTQYF.

This rearrangement joins TRBV11-2 to TRBJ2-5, with D unclear. The CDR3 loop spans 14 amino acids. V was trimmed by 1 base and J by 4 bases, leaving 10 bases between them. Germline loops: CDR1 SGHAT, CDR2 FQNNGV. The CDR3 loop is CASSLASHRETQYF. CDR3 sequence (DNA): TGTGCCAGCAGCTTAGCATCCCACCGAGAGACCCAGTACTTC.

The chain uses TRBV19 and TRBJ2-3; 7 nucleotides agree with TRBD1. Germline V gene lookup returns CDR1 LNHDA and CDR2 SQIVND (reference sequence). The CDR3 extends over 14 amino acids. J lost 4 bases, V lost 3 bases, and 4 bases had no gene match. CDR3 protein: CASSMWTGADTQYF. The CDR3 DNA is TGTGCCAGTAGTATGTGGACAGGAGCAGATACGCAGTATTTT.

This chain links TRBV9 with TRBJ2-2, with D unresolved. V lost 3 bases to trimming and J lost 4 bases, with 13 bases between them. This CDR3 is 15 amino acids long. The V gene's germline CDR1 is SGDLS and CDR2 YYNGEE. The CDR3 sequence: CASSAFDFGTGELFF. The CDR3, as DNA: TGTGCCAGCAGCGCATTCGACTTTGGCACCGGGGAGCTGTTTTTT.

The gene calls are TRBV15 and TRBJ2-2; TRBD1 agrees at 9 bases. Germline V gene lookup returns CDR1 LNHNV and CDR2 YYDKDF (reference sequence). This CDR3 is 16 amino acids long. J gave up 3 bases and V 9 bases, and 11 bases lay outside the gene matches. CDR3: CATSRSGTGHTGELFF. The CDR3 DNA sequence: TGTGCCACGTCTAGATCCGGGACAGGGCACACCGGGGAGCTGTTTTTT.

This chain joins TRBV10-3 and TRBJ2-7, with a tentative D call TRBD2 (5 bases). The germline V and J ends were trimmed by 2 bases and 3 bases, with 14 bases remaining between them. This CDR3 is 15 amino acids long. Germline loops: CDR1 ENHRY, CDR2 SYGVKD. The CDR3 DNA sequence: TGTGCCATCAGTGAGAGTCTAGCTAGCTACTACGAGCAGTACTTC. This encodes CAISESLASYYEQYF.

This chain joins TRBV5-1 and TRBJ2-5; 7 bases are shared with TRBD1. The J call could be wrong; TRBJ2-7 is a better fit for the DNA end. The CDR3 runs 15 residues. Looked up from germline, CDR1 is SGHRS and CDR2 is YFSETQ. CDR3 amino acids: CASSLAGTVPYEQYF. The CDR3 DNA follows: TGCGCCAGCAGCTTGGCCGGGACAGTCCCCTACGAGCAGTACTTC.

J is TRBJ2-7 and V is TRBV5-6; no definite D call. CDR3 length equals 14 residues. CDR1 SGHDT and CDR2 YYEEEE come from the germline V gene. Trimming took off 0 bases at V and 2 bases at J, with 9 bases between the two ends. This CDR3 is CASSLGSPTYEQYF. Written as DNA, the CDR3 is TGTGCCAGCAGCTTGGGTTCTCCAACCTACGAGCAGTACTTC.

This chain links TRBV6-1 with TRBJ1-6, with unresolved D. CDR3 size: 14 residues. The germline V gene encodes CDR1 MNHNS and CDR2 SASEGT. V dropped 3 bases and J dropped 9 bases, with 12 bases sitting between them. For the CDR3, the DNA is TGTGCCAGCAGTGATAAAGGGAGGTTTTCACCCCTCCACTTT. Encoded protein: CASSDKGRFSPLHF.

V and J are TRBV19 and TRBJ1-1; unclear D gene. Trimming cost V 4 bases and J 4 bases, with 4 bases left between them. Germline V lookup: CDR1 LNHDA, CDR2 SQIVND (reference sequence). The CDR3 totals 11 residues. CDR3 DNA: TGTGCCAGTAGTACGGGCACTGAAGCTTTCTTT. Its protein product is CASSTGTEAFF.

The chain carries TRBV28 and TRBJ2-7; weak D call: TRBD1 (6 bases). V lost 3 bases and J lost 5, with 14 bases in between. The CDR3 totals 14 residues. Looked up from germline, CDR1 is MDHEN and CDR2 is SYDVKM. DNA for the CDR3: TGTGCCAGCAGTTTTGCAGGGGCGGTCAACGAGCAGTACTTC. This codes for CASSFAGAVNEQYF.

About this clone itself: The sample carries other DNA sequences with the same CDR3. This chain uses TRBV11-2 with TRBJ2-3; the D is unclear. Trimming shortened V by 1 base and J by 4 bases, and 6 bases separated the two germline ends. Germline CDR1 reads SGHAT; CDR2 reads FQNNGV. This CDR3 region has 13 residues. CDR3 sequence: CASSLGPADTQYF. The CDR3 DNA is TGTGCCAGCAGCTTAGGACCCGCAGATACGCAGTATTTT.

The chain is built from TRBV2 and TRBJ1-1; tentative D call: TRBD1 (5 bases). Trimming took off 1 base at V and 3 bases at J, with 12 bases between the two ends. CDR1 and CDR2 (germline): SNHLY, FYNNEI. The CDR3 consists of 15 residues. The DNA of the CDR3 is TGTGCCAGCAGTGAAGGGGGGATGGGATACACTGAAGCTTTCTTT. The encoded protein is CASSEGGMGYTEAFF.

This clone was counted once. The chain's CDR3 is CASRNRGVRELFF. DNA of the CDR3: TGTGCCAGCAGAAACAGGGGCGTGCGGGAGCTGTTTTTT. The V call is TRBV6-5, the J call TRBJ2-2, with 7 bases lining up with TRBD1. The CDR3 loop spans 13 amino acids. The ends lost 6 bases at V and 9 bases at J; junction bases unmatched: 7. CDR1 and CDR2 from the germline V gene are MNHEY and SVGAGI.

The chain combines TRBV9 with TRBJ2-7, with 8 bases matching TRBD2. V trimming: 3 bases; J trimming: 2 bases; junction bases outside the gene matches: 7. The germline V gene encodes CDR1 SGDLS and CDR2 YYNGEE. This CDR3 is 15 amino acids long. The CDR3 nucleotides read TGTGCCAGCAGCGCTTCTAGCGGGCTAACCTACGAGCAGTACTTC. This sequence encodes CASSASSGLTYEQYF.

The genes are TRBV4-1 and TRBJ2-3; 8 bases match TRBD2. V gave up 2 bases and J gave up 0 bases; unmatched junction bases: 4. The germline V gene encodes CDR1 MGHRA and CDR2 YSYEKL. This CDR3 comprises 16 residues. The CDR3 sequence: CASSQSSGTSTDTQYF. The DNA for the CDR3 is TGCGCCAGCAGCCAAAGTAGCGGGACTAGCACAGATACGCAGTATTTT.